This is a list of T cell receptor beta chains from one sample in a study of OX40 agonist ivuxolimab in advanced cancers. Assay used: immunoSEQ multiplex PCR; TCRdb lists only in-frame clones, some missing. Of some 60,000 clones in the sample, under 95% are singletons; the top ten hold approximately 12%. The sequences come from CD4+ or CD8+ T cells sorted from blood, collected in a trial of the OX40 agonist ivuxolimab. These receptors all stem from an adult with an advanced solid tumor such as melanoma, head and neck, liver or kidney cancer. The CDR3 runs from the conserved cysteine through the conserved F or W. The D gene is left open where the match is weak. The size entry is marked missing in some rows and otherwise reads once, few, many or a size class.

d_gene	abundance	v_gene	j_gene	CDR3nt	CDR3aa
TRBD1	once	TRBV7-9	TRBJ2-7	TGTGCCAGCAGCGCAACAGGGGTATACGAGCAGTACTTC	CASSATGVYEQYF
TRBD2	NA	TRBV9	TRBJ2-1	TGTGCCAGCAGCGTAGAGTCTAGCGGGCATAATGAGCAGTTCTTC	CASSVESSGHNEQFF
NA	NA	TRBV2	TRBJ2-1	TGTGCCAGCAGTGGAAGAACGACAGACTACGGCAATGAGCAGTTCTTC	CASSGRTTDYGNEQFF
NA	NA	TRBV2	TRBJ2-1	TGTGCCAGCAGGGCCGGAGGGGGCGCCTACAATGAGCAGTTCTTC	CASRAGGGAYNEQFF
NA	NA	TRBV25-1	TRBJ2-5	TGTGCCAGCAGTGAATCAGGGGTCCGACAAGAGACCCAGTACTTC	CASSESGVRQETQYF
NA	NA	TRBV5-6	TRBJ2-7	TGTGCCAGCAGGTTGGCGGCGGGACATAGCTCCTACGAGCAGTACTTC	CASRLAAGHSSYEQYF
NA	NA	TRBV2	TRBJ2-2	TGTGCCAGCACCGGCTGGTCGGACACCGGGGAGCTGTTTTTT	CASTGWSDTGELFF
NA	NA	TRBV7-8	TRBJ2-7	TGTGCCAGCAGCTTAATCTACGAGCAGTACTTC	CASSLIYEQYF
NA	once	TRBV27	TRBJ1-1	TGTGCCAGCAACCCGACAGGACTGAACACTGAAGCTTTCTTT	CASNPTGLNTEAFF
NA	NA	TRBV13	TRBJ1-1	TGTGCCAGCAGCTTAGCCGTGGCGTGGGATTCCGAAGCTTTCTTT	CASSLAVAWDSEAFF
NA	few	TRBV27	TRBJ1-5	TGTGCCAGCAGACCGGGACCCTCTCAACCCCAGCATTTT	CASRPGPSQPQHF
NA	NA	TRBV19	TRBJ1-1	TGTGCCAGTAGTATTAAGGGGTTGACTGAAGCTTTCTTT	CASSIKGLTEAFF
NA	NA	TRBV6-6	TRBJ2-7	TGTGCCAGCAGCCACAGGGCCTACGAGCAGTACTTC	CASSHRAYEQYF
NA	NA	TRBV19	TRBJ1-5	TGTGCCAGTAGTATTGGGGCAGGTCAGCCCCAGCATTTT	CASSIGAGQPQHF
NA	NA	TRBV6-5	TRBJ1-2	TGTGCCAGCAGCCCTCCGGGGTATGGCTACACCTTC	CASSPPGYGYTF
NA	NA	TRBV27	TRBJ2-7	TGTGCCAGCAGTTTAGGGGCGGCGGGTGAGCAGTACTTC	CASSLGAAGEQYF
NA	NA	TRBV25-1	TRBJ2-5	TGTGCCAGCAGTGAGGGGCAGGGATCGGGGATACAAGAGACCCAGTACTTC	CASSEGQGSGIQETQYF
TRBD2	few	TRBV6-1	TRBJ2-3	TGTGCCAGCAGGGGACTAGCGGAGGCAGATACGCAGTATTTT	CASRGLAEADTQYF
TRBD2	once	TRBV19	TRBJ2-1	TGTGCCAGTAGTATAGGGGGAGGGAGATACAATGAGCAGTTCTTC	CASSIGGGRYNEQFF
TRBD1	NA	TRBV7-6	TRBJ2-1	TGTGCCAGCAGCTTAGAGGGGGACAGGGGGGTTAATGAGCAGTTCTTC	CASSLEGDRGVNEQFF
NA	NA	TRBV5-4	TRBJ2-5	TGTGCCAGCAGCTCCACGAATGAGGGCCTTGGAGAGACCCAGTACTTC	CASSSTNEGLGETQYF
TRBD2	few	TRBV5-1	TRBJ2-1	TGCGCCAGCAGCCCGGAGGCTAGCGGGAGTTCCTACAATGAGCAGTTCTTC	CASSPEASGSSYNEQFF
TRBD2	NA	TRBV4-1	TRBJ2-1	TGCGCCAGCAGCCAAGGAAAACTAGCGGCGGATATGGCTGAGCAGTTCTTC	CASSQGKLAADMAEQFF
TRBD1	few	TRBV7-9	TRBJ1-3	TGTGCCAGCAGCCCTCAGGGGGCAGGCTCTGGAAACACCATATATTTT	CASSPQGAGSGNTIYF
NA	NA	TRBV28	TRBJ1-4	TGTGCCAGCAGTTTACACACAGGGTTTCTGGAGAAACTGTTTTTT	CASSLHTGFLEKLFF
TRBD1	NA	TRBV6-4	TRBJ1-5	TGTGCCAGCAGTGCCGGGACAGGGGGCAATCAGCCCCAGCATTTT	CASSAGTGGNQPQHF
TRBD1	NA	TRBV7-8	TRBJ2-1	TGTGCCAGCGGACAGGGCAATGAGCAGTTCTTC	CASGQGNEQFF
TRBD2	NA	TRBV2	TRBJ2-1	TGTGCCAGCAGCGGGGGGACTAGCGGCGAGCAGTTCTTC	CASSGGTSGEQFF
NA	once	TRBV27	TRBJ1-1	TGTGCCAGCAGTTTGACACCGGCTATGAACACTGAAGCTTTCTTT	CASSLTPAMNTEAFF
TRBD1	once	TRBV28	TRBJ2-2	TGTGCCAGCAGTTCAATAACAGGGGGTGGTTTCCCCGGGGAGCTGTTTTTT	CASSSITGGGFPGELFF
NA	NA	TRBV25-1	TRBJ2-3	TGTGCCAGCAGTGAATGGGGTAGCACAGATACGCAGTATTTT	CASSEWGSTDTQYF